This TCR beta chain originates from a study of shared clonotypes between healthy human individuals. Study-wide points: Among donors, clonotype sharing was expected to be affected by sequencing depth. Rarefaction showed sorted-subset sequencing was incomplete despite large depth.

Comments on this clone: Its antigen is not identified.

Trimming shortened V by 0 bases and J by 6 bases, and 8 bases separated the two germline ends. This CDR3 has 13 residues. In germline, CDR1 is SGHNT, CDR2 YYREEE (reference sequence). Evenly divided among several immunoSEQ plates was the genomic DNA of each subset. This table comes from immunoSEQ multiplex PCR, and its TCRdb copy is limited to in-frame clones, with some not included. In the table there are 650,000 to 750,000 clones, less than 80% of which are singletons. Sequenced input: memory CD4+ T cells sorted from blood. Subset noted: CD45RA-negative fraction. The TCR was taken from a young woman in good health. The chain employs TRBV5-4 and TRBJ2-3; D possibly corresponds to TRBD2 (5 bases). This CDR3 reads CASSLGERDTQYF. DNA for the CDR3: TGTGCCAGCAGCTTGGGGGAGAGGGATACGCAGTATTTT.